This TCR beta chain was identified during a study of cytomegalovirus exposure and HLA in healthy donors listed by TCRdb under 2017. Turning to the overall study: An earlier analysis of some 500 of the donors reported about 250 Gb of sequence data and some 100 million unique TCR beta sequences from approximately 180 million T cells. Both class I and class II loci were covered by HLA typing, at four-digit resolution. The study used immunosequencing to profile the T cell repertoires of 670 or so subjects and linked those repertoires to cytomegalovirus serostatus. Roughly 300 gigabases of sequencing data and tens of millions of unique TCR sequences were included in an early release covering about 700 HLA-typed donors. Donor age, sex, ethnicity and CMV serostatus were compiled together with the repertoire data. To predict cytomegalovirus infection status, the study combined high-throughput TCR immunosequencing, statistical association of individual TCRs with disease status, and machine learning. A later analysis re-examined previously published TCR beta repertoires from 600 to 700 donors and added high-resolution HLA genotyping to investigate patterns of TCR occurrence. In addition to the first cohort of 500 to 850 subjects, a separate validation cohort of some 120 different subjects was used. The study aimed to test whether signatures of past pathogen exposure could be identified by cataloging public T cell receptors. The genetic ancestry cluster associated with self-reported Caucasian donors included roughly four fifths of the roughly 400 genotyped donors. Roughly five DR-DQ haplotypes were treated as single units for association and clustering because of strong linkage in the cohort. Rather than using new phenotypic data, the later analysis identified candidate immune exposures from TCR beta sequences and from how often those sequences occurred across donors. Every repertoire in the discovery cohort had been generated on one and the same sequencing platform. The number of donors typed differed by locus, with about 629-630 for A, B, C, DRB1 and DQB1, around 500 for DQA1, some 570 for DPA1, and some 450 for DPB1. A later genetic analysis took genome-wide SNP genotypes for about 65% of the 666 donors and used that subset as a discovery cohort. Among some 400 genotyped donors of the cohort, an average of approximately 240,000 unique TCR beta nucleotide sequences were sequenced per donor, roughly a sixth of them non-productive. In an earlier analysis of 587 of the donors, high-throughput TCR beta sequencing was used to judge whether each TCR beta V gene segment behaved as functional or pseudogenic. Study-wide conclusions, independent of this receptor: Correlated functional status among segregating V segments might be attributable to linkage disequilibrium, but an unknown experimental factor could not be ruled out. Some IMGT-functional V segments, including TRBV6-2 and TRBV6-3, could not be told apart with the 87-base-pair reads, so those segments were excluded. While some public TCRs were present in many individuals, most TCR sequences turned up only very rarely across donors. The only immune exposure information available for the cohort was CMV serostatus. In a later analysis, HLA-associated TCR beta chains were found to be more clonally expanded and to have lower generation probabilities than equally common non-associated chains. A further reported finding was that TCR beta sequences accurately predicted the HLA-A and HLA-B alleles for most subjects in the first cohort. In vitro tests confirmed that a few of the cytomegalovirus-associated TCR beta chains recognize cytomegalovirus antigens. Approximately 18 rarely observed V segments, including chromosome 9 orphons, were excluded from the earlier analysis of some 590 of the donors because counts were too low. It was suggested by the authors that the approach could potentially be generalized to other disease states and immunological phenotypes. In a later analysis, TCR association rates were found to vary across HLA loci, with the most associated TCRs seen for DRB1 alleles and the fewest for HLA-C alleles. When HLA alleles, especially DR and DQ, strongly co-occurred, TCR associations were difficult to assign to individual alleles. Roughly uniform sequencing depth across donors was assumed in presence/absence analyses, although this assumption may not hold. HLA typing was unavailable for some donors at each locus, so association tests used only the typed subset. Only TCR beta chains were sequenced in this cohort, and the absence of alpha or paired-chain data limited detectable features. Specific HLA alleles were associated with more than 15,000 TCR beta sequences at a false discovery rate of 0.05 in a later analysis. The classifier was reported to diagnose cytomegalovirus status with high specificity and sensitivity in both the original and validation cohorts. V-gene and J-gene trimming of TCR beta chains was associated with a missense DCLRE1C variant in a later genetic analysis, and the association was replicated in an independent cohort. In the study, approximately 150 TCR beta chains were listed as associated with cytomegalovirus. According to a later analysis, most CMV-associated TCR beta chains appeared to be HLA-restricted, and the HLA associations seemed to be driven largely by CMV exposure. A cluster of highly shared sequence variants was judged likely to represent a technical artifact of the sequencing pipeline. According to a later analysis, parvovirus B19, influenza, CMV and Epstein-Barr virus appeared linked to several top co-occurrence clusters. A later genetic analysis reported fewer N-insertions in productive TCRs among donors in an Asian-associated ancestry cluster than the roughly 620-donor mean. An earlier analysis of approximately 500 of the donors showed that most TCR beta V segments appeared in productive rearrangements either about 90% or about 30% of the time, which broadly matched IMGT annotations.

With respect to this clone: Its target antigen remains unknown. There are no base qualities to consult, and no much larger clone falls within one base.

From the cysteine through the phenylalanine, the CDR3 covers 19 amino acids. Kept here is only the CDR3 DNA, which spans 57 bases and is read in frame from base 1. Trimming takes 3 bases off V and 1 base off J; junction bases not matched to a gene: 18. As encoded in the germline V gene, CDR1 is SGHDT while CDR2 is YYEEEE. The protocol used for the library was the immunoSEQ multiplex PCR assay. A mixture of 60 forward primers for TCR Vbeta segments and 13 reverse primers for TCR Jbeta segments was used in the multiplex PCR. The CDR3 region of rearranged TCR beta genes was amplified from genomic DNA by a multiplex PCR assay. The amplified TCR beta libraries were sequenced on the Illumina HiSeq System as 87-base-pair reads. Concerning the study's data processing: In a later analysis, some 80 million unique TCR beta chains were counted across the approximately 620 repertoires, and roughly 9.9 million of these chains were shared by at least two donors. A nearest-neighbor algorithm error-corrected the raw reads and collapsed the reads into unique sequences, merging closely related sequences to remove PCR and sequencing errors. V, D and J gene segments were assigned by aligning CDR3 sequences to IMGT reference sequences. For a sequence to be retained, a match of at least six nucleotides was required to both a V gene segment and a J gene segment. A rearrangement was called productive if the CDR3 had no stop codons and remained in frame with V and J, and every other rearrangement was called non-productive. CDR3 was defined by IMGT convention, running from the second conserved V-encoded cysteine to the conserved J-encoded phenylalanine. The earlier analysis of 587 of the donors excluded sequences that lacked an unambiguous match to a single V gene segment. An earlier analysis of 500 to 700 of the donors classified V segments as functional when productive rearrangements were above 56.7% and as segregating when the standard deviation between donors was above 5%. A statistical classification framework was built to diagnose cytomegalovirus status from the catalog of TCR beta chain sequences. In a later analysis, V and J genes were assigned by comparing TCR nucleotide sequences against IMGT/GENE-DB human TR gene sequences. In a later analysis, CDR3 sequences and most-parsimonious VDJ recombination scenarios were assigned using the TCRdist pipeline. In a later analysis, each TCR beta chain was defined by its CDR3 amino acid sequence together with its V-gene family, and reads lacking a unique V-gene family were excluded. A later analysis removed 500 to 600 highly shared, low-generation-probability nucleotide sequences to deal with suspected cross-contamination and a sequencing artifact. In a later analysis, a clonal expansion index for each public chain was calculated from normalized within-repertoire ranks of inferred template counts. In a later analysis, generation probabilities were computed using a VDJ recombination model fitted to out-of-frame rearrangements, and the results were checked against IGoR. Hypergeometric tests were used in a later analysis to score TCR-TCR, TCR-HLA and TCR-CMV co-occurrence, with a repertoire-size bias correction applied to the TCR pairs. To estimate false discovery rates, a later analysis permuted the HLA or CMV assignments 20 times. In a later analysis, co-occurring TCRs were grouped using DBSCAN, and TCRdist sequence similarity was added for clustering within HLA-allele-positive subsets. Repertoires with fewer than 30,000 or more than 120,000 public chains, plus five repertoires with anomalous nucleotide sharing, were excluded from co-occurrence clustering. TCRdb mirrors the immuneACCESS table, restricted to in-frame sequences. Some clones are absent from its copies; in checked studies, under half trace to an unresolved V gene, and the reason for the others is unknown. The D gene and trimming were derived from the DNA, and the V and J assignments and clone size from that table. The sample data list about 160,000 clones, and around four fifths of these were observed just once. The top ten constitute around 1.3% of the sample.

In total, 666 healthy bone marrow donors made up the cohort. All cohort members were sampled while nominally healthy, although unrecorded immune exposures were likely present. The donor was CMV seronegative and was included in the group of a few hundred seronegative cohort members. A peripheral blood sample was collected from each donor, and TCR beta sequencing was performed on peripheral blood mononuclear cells. Genomic DNA was extracted from the blood cell samples with the Qiagen DNeasy Blood Extraction Kit. The origin of this receptor is a woman in her 50s in good health and CMV-seronegative. The chain is assembled from TRBV5-6 and TRBJ1-1; TRBD1 matches 7 bases in the middle. The sequencing input was PBMCs. DNA sequence: TGTGCCAGCAGCTCCCGATTCGTGTATATCGACAGGGAGAACACTGAAGCTTTCTTT. This codes for CASSSRFVYIDRENTEAFF.